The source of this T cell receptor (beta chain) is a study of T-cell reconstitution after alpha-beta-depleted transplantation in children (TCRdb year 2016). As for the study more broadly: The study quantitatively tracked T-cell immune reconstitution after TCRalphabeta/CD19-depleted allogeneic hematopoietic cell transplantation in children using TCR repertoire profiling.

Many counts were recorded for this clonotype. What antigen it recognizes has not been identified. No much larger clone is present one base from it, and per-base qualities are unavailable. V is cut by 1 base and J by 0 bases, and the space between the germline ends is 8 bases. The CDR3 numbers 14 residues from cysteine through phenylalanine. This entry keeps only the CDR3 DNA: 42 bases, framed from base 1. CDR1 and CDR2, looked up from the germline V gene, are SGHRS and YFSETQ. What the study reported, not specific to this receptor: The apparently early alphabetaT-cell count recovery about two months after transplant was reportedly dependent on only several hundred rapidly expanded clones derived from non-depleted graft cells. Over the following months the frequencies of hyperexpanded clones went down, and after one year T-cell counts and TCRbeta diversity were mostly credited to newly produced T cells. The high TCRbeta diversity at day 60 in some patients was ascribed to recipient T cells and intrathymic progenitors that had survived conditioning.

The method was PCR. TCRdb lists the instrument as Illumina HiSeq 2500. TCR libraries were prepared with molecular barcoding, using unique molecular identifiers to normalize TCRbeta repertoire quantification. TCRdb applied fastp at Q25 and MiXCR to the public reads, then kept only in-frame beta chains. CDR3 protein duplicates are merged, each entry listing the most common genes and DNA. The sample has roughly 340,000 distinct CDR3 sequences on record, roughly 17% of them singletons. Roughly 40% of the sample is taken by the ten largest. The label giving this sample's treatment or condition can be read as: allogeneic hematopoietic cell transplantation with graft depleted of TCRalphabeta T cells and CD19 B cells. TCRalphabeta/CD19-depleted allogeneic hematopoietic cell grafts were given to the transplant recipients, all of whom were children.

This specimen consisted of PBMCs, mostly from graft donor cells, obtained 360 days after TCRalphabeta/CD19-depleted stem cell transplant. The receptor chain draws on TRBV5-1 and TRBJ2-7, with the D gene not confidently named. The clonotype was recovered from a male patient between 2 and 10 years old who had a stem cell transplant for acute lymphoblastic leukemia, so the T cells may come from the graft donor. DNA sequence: TGCGCCAGCAGCTTGCCGGGTAGCTCCTACGAGCAGTACTTC. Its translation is CASSLPGSSYEQYF.